The source of this T cell receptor beta chain is a study of control samples from healthy donors and cancer patients. The method was immunoSEQ multiplex PCR; TCRdb's version includes in-frame clones alone and lacks a portion of them. The sample yields tens of thousands of clones, over 75% seen once. The sequence was collected from a woman aged 45-60 years in good health. The source material was blood.

CDR3 loop: CASSLTPTSWGEQFF. The CDR3, as DNA: TGTGCCAGCAGCTTAACCCCTACTAGCTGGGGTGAGCAGTTCTTC. V and J are TRBV11-3 and TRBJ2-1, with a weak D call TRBD2 (6 bases). Per germline, CDR1 SGHNT and CDR2 YENEEA. Trimming took 2 bases from V and 9 from J, leaving 17 bases between them. CDR3 size: 15 residues.